This T cell receptor (beta chain) originates from a study of shared clonotypes between healthy human individuals. This clone was observed at least ten times. Its target is not known. After removal of 3 bases from V and 7 bases from J, the junction contained 5 bases not matched to a gene. Germline V gene data show CDR1 as SGHRS and CDR2 as YFSETQ. This CDR3 is 14 amino acids long. Regarding the study as a whole: Incompleteness in sorted-subset sequencing, despite large depth, was shown by rarefaction. The study drew on few donors, limiting represented genetic and exposure-history diversity. The naive CD4 repertoires of a handful of donors were compared, and approximately 4.7% of clonotypes were shared.

Clones were read by immunoSEQ multiplex PCR, and TCRdb kept only the in-frame ones, dropping some. The sample carries around 1,100,000 clones, about 80% recorded once. This TCR was sampled from a man between 18 and 35 years old in good health. Some clones in this sample may be carry-over from other donors' samples. The chain couples TRBV5-1 to TRBJ2-2; TRBD1 matches at 8 bases. Sequencing input: memory CD4+ T cells from PBMCs. Subset given: CD45RA-negative fraction. The CDR3 loop is CASSSGGANGELFF. In DNA, the CDR3 is TGCGCCAGCAGCTCAGGGGGCGCGAACGGGGAGCTGTTTTTT.